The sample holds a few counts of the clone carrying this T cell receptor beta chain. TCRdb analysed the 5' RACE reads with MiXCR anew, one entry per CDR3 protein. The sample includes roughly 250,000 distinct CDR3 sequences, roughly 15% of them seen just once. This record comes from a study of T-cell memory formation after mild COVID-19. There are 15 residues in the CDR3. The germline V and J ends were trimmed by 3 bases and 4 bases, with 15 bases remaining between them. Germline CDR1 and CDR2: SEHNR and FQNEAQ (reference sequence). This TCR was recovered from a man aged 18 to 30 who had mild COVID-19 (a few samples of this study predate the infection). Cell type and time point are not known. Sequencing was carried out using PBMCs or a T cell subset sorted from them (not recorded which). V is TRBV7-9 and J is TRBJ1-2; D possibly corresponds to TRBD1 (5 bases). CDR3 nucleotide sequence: TGTGCCAGCAGCTTGCGGGACGGAGGTAGCTATGGCTACACCTTC. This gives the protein CASSLRDGGSYGYTF.